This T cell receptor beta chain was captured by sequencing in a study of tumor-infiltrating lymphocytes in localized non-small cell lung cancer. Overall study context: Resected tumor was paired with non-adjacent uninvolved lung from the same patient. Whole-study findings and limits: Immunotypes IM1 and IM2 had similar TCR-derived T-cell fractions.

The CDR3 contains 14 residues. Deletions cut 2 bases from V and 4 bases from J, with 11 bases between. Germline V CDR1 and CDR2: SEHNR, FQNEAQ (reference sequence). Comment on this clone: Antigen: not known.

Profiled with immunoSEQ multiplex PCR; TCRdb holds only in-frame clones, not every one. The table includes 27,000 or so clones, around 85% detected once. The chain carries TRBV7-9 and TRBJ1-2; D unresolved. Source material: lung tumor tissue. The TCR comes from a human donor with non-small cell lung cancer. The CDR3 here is CASSLPLASYGYTF. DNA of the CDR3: TGTGCCAGCAGCTTACCACTAGCTAGCTATGGCTACACCTTC.